The 22 T cell receptor beta chains below come from one sample, sequenced in a study of control samples from healthy donors and cancer patients. The method was immunoSEQ multiplex PCR; TCRdb's version includes in-frame clones alone and lacks a portion of them. The sample shows approximately 130,000 clones, 80% to 90% of them seen only once. The source material was blood. These receptors were obtained from a man between 60 and 70 years old in good health.

This chain uses TRBV29-1 with TRBJ2-2, with D unresolved. The germline V gene has CDR1 SQVTM and CDR2 ANQGSEA. V lost 6 bases and J lost 3, with 5 bases in between. The CDR3 runs to 11 residues. The CDR3 reads CSVLHTGELFF. The DNA of the CDR3 is TGCAGCGTCTTGCACACCGGGGAGCTGTTTTTT.

This chain uses TRBV28 with TRBJ1-2, with 9 positions matching TRBD1. V trimming: 2 bases; J trimming: 7 bases; junction bases outside the gene matches: 2. This CDR3 has 13 residues. The germline V gene has CDR1 MDHEN and CDR2 SYDVKM. The CDR3 loop reads CASSLLQGAGYTF. Here the CDR3 DNA reads TGTGCCAGCAGTTTACTACAGGGGGCTGGCTACACCTTC.

The chain employs TRBV6-6 and TRBJ2-5, with D possibly called TRBD1 or TRBD2 (6 bases each). The length of the CDR3 is 14 residues. Germline V gene sequence: CDR1 MNHNY, CDR2 SVGAGI (reference sequence). The germline V and J ends were trimmed by 2 bases and 1 base, with 8 bases remaining between them. CDR3 amino acids: CASSYGGPQETQYF. Written as DNA, the CDR3 is TGTGCCAGCAGTTACGGGGGGCCCCAAGAGACCCAGTACTTC.

The chain recombines TRBV5-1 with TRBJ1-2; TRBD1 agrees at 8 bases. The length of the CDR3 is 17 residues. Germline V lookup: CDR1 SGHRS, CDR2 YFSETQ. Trimming took 3 bases from V and 6 from J; bases not matched to a gene: 16. CDR3 region: CASSSGDRGSPRDGYTF. CDR3 DNA sequence: TGCGCCAGCAGCTCGGGTGACAGGGGCTCCCCCAGGGATGGCTACACCTTC.

The chain carries TRBV30 and TRBJ1-1; D gene ambiguous. This CDR3 contains 12 residues. CDR1 and CDR2 from the germline V gene are GTSNPN and SVGIG (reference sequence). Trimming shortened V by 3 bases and J by 1 base, and 6 bases separated the two germline ends. The CDR3 DNA reads as TGTGCCTGGAGACACTCGAACACTGAAGCTTTCTTT. It encodes CAWRHSNTEAFF.

The chain employs TRBV4-1 and TRBJ2-3; TRBD1 matches 7 bases. In germline, CDR1 is MGHRA, CDR2 YSYEKL. This CDR3 is built from 15 residues. J gave up 2 bases and V 2 bases, and 4 bases lay outside the gene matches. The CDR3: CASSQTGQTTDTQYF. CDR3 coding DNA: TGCGCCAGCAGCCAAACGGGACAGACCACAGATACGCAGTATTTT.

The J gene is TRBJ1-6, the V gene TRBV5-1, with 8 bases that match TRBD1. The CDR3 runs 19 residues. Germline V gives CDR1 SGHRS, CDR2 YFSETQ. V lost 0 bases to trimming and J lost 3 bases; unmatched junction nucleotides: 11. CDR3 region: CASSLDPGQDSLYNSPLHF. CDR3 coding DNA: TGCGCCAGCAGCTTGGATCCGGGACAGGATAGCCTCTATAATTCACCCCTCCACTTT.

The chain couples TRBV5-1 to TRBJ2-7; the match to TRBD1 covers 10 bases. Germline assignment: CDR1 SGHRS and CDR2 YFSETQ. The CDR3 consists of 18 residues. The junction had 12 bases not matched to a gene; V was cut back by 0 bases and J by 3 bases. The CDR3 sequence: CASSLGDRGLGGNYEQYF. CDR3 DNA: TGCGCCAGCAGCTTGGGAGACAGGGGGCTAGGTGGTAACTACGAGCAGTACTTC.

This clone was counted once. This sequence joins TRBV4-3 and TRBJ2-2; weak D call: TRBD1 (5 bases). This CDR3 is built from 17 residues. CDR1 and CDR2 from the germline V gene are LGHNA and YSLEER. Trimming pared 0 bases from V and 4 bases from J, leaving 15 bases between. Written as DNA, the CDR3 is TGCGCCAGCAGCCAAGATCGGTTGGGGCTGAGCACCGGGGAGCTGTTTTTT. It translates to CASSQDRLGLSTGELFF.

This clone appeared a single time. The chain combines TRBV18 with TRBJ1-6; 7 bases fit TRBD1. The V gene end was trimmed by 6 bases and the J gene end by 6 bases; junction bases not matched to a gene: 5. This CDR3 is built from 14 residues. Germline V gene sequence: CDR1 KGHSH, CDR2 LQKENI. CDR3 sequence: CASSPQGVNSPLHF. The CDR3, as DNA: TGTGCCAGCTCTCCCCAGGGGGTTAATTCACCCCTCCACTTT.

This sequence joins TRBV6-6 and TRBJ2-2; the D is unclear. This CDR3 contains 14 residues. Between the trimmed V and J ends, which lost 2 bases and 5 bases, there was a span of 9 bases. CDR1 and CDR2 (germline): MNHNY, SVGAGI (reference sequence). The DNA of the CDR3 is TGTGCCAGCAGTTACCCGATCAGTACCGGGGAGCTGTTTTTT. Translation: CASSYPISTGELFF.

The chain links TRBV14 to TRBJ2-7; unclear D gene. V lost 2 bases and J 3 bases, leaving 5 bases between the germline ends. Germline V lookup: CDR1 SGHDN, CDR2 FVKESK. The CDR3 runs to 12 residues. CDR3 sequence: CASSQTDYEQYF. In nucleotides, the CDR3 is TGTGCCAGCAGCCAAACAGACTACGAGCAGTACTTC.

The chain uses TRBV30 and TRBJ2-7, with D possibly matching TRBD2 (6 bases). CDR1 is GTSNPN, CDR2 SVGIG, per germline (reference sequence). The CDR3 runs to 13 residues. The V end lost 4 bases, the J end lost 3 bases, and 13 bases lay between the germline ends. The CDR3 sequence is CAWTRGGIYEQYF. The CDR3 region has the DNA TGTGCCTGGACCCGGGGCGGGATCTACGAGCAGTACTTC.

This clone has only one observation. The chain has TRBV28 and TRBJ1-2; a possible D gene is TRBD1 (6 bases). This CDR3 spans 13 amino acids. V was clipped by 5 bases and J by 3 bases, with 10 bases between them. The germline V gene has CDR1 MDHEN and CDR2 SYDVKM. The CDR3, as DNA: TGTGCCAGCAGTGACAGGAATCACTATGGCTACACCTTC. Residues: CASSDRNHYGYTF.

This chain connects TRBV4-3 to TRBJ2-3; D might be TRBD1 (6 bases). V was cut by 0 bases and J by 4 bases, with 17 bases left in between. Germline CDR1 is LGHNA and CDR2 is YSLEER. This CDR3 contains 17 residues. This CDR3 reads CASSQEPEDSLADTQYF. In nucleotides, the CDR3 is TGCGCCAGCAGCCAAGAACCTGAGGACAGTTTGGCAGATACGCAGTATTTT.

In this sample, this clone turned up a few times. The chain is built from TRBV3-1 (or the pseudogene TRBV3-2) and TRBJ1-6; D unresolved. CDR3 size: 12 residues. The V end lost 3 bases, the J end lost 14 bases, and 11 bases lay between the germline ends. Germline V gene data show CDR1 as LGHDT and CDR2 as YNNKEL (reference sequence). CDR3 amino acids: CASSHGRVSLHF. The CDR3 DNA sequence: TGTGCCAGCAGCCACGGGAGGGTTTCCCTCCACTTT.

The V call is TRBV25-1, the J call TRBJ1-2; D is unclear. Germline-derived CDR1 and CDR2 are MGHDK and SYGVNS. The CDR3 sequence is 15 residues long. V was cut by 3 bases and J by 7 bases, with 18 bases left in between. The DNA for the CDR3 is TGTGCCAGCAGTGAGCCTTGGGCCGCAGCGGCTGGCTACACCTTC. Its translation: CASSEPWAAAAGYTF.

V and J are TRBV7-2 and TRBJ2-5, with 9 bases fitting TRBD2. The V gene's germline CDR1 is SGHTA and CDR2 FQGNSA. The junction had 5 bases not matched to a gene; V was cut back by 1 base and J by 2 bases. This CDR3 comprises 16 residues. CDR3 in DNA: TGTGCCAGCAGCTTAGAGCTAGCGGGGCGTCAAGAGACCCAGTACTTC. This translates into CASSLELAGRQETQYF. Variable domain in full (rest from reference TRBV7-2 and TRBJ2-5): GAGVSQSPSNKVTEKGKDVELRCDPISGHTALYWYRQSLGQGLEFLIYFQGNSAPDKSGLPSDRFSAERTGGSVSTLTIQRTQQEDSAVYLCASSLELAGRQETQYFGPGTRLLVL.

CDR3 region: CATLINPATGELFF. The CDR3 DNA sequence: TGTGCCACCCTGATTAACCCGGCCACCGGGGAGCTGTTTTTT. The chain combines TRBV15 with TRBJ2-2; D is uncertain. V was pared by 8 bases and J by 4 bases, with 14 bases between. The CDR3 totals 14 residues. Germline V gene lookup returns CDR1 LNHNV and CDR2 YYDKDF (reference sequence).

CDR3 DNA: TGTGCCAGCAGCTTTCAGGGGGGTAGGGACGAGCAGTACTTC. Protein sequence: CASSFQGGRDEQYF. The rearrangement joins TRBV7-2 to TRBJ2-7, with D maybe TRBD1 (7 bases). Germline CDR1 is SGHTA and CDR2 is FQGNSA. This CDR3 spans 14 amino acids. Trimming took off 3 bases at V and 5 bases at J, with 14 bases between the two ends. Using reference TRBV7-2 and TRBJ2-7 for the parts outside the CDR3, the full variable domain is GAGVSQSPSNKVTEKGKDVELRCDPISGHTALYWYRQSLGQGLEFLIYFQGNSAPDKSGLPSDRFSAERTGGSVSTLTIQRTQQEDSAVYLCASSFQGGRDEQYFGPGTRLTVT.

The count of this clone is one. V usage is TRBV6-6 and J usage is TRBJ1-1; D is ambiguous. This CDR3 spans 14 amino acids. V lost 8 bases, J lost 5 bases, and 18 bases lay in between. Germline V gene data show CDR1 as MNHNY and CDR2 as SVGAGI (reference sequence). CDR3 coding DNA: TGTGCCAGCCGGGGTGAAACTGGATGGACTGAAGCTTTCTTT. This sequence encodes CASRGETGWTEAFF.

The CDR3 DNA is TGTGCCAGCAGCCCTTGGAGGAGACTAGCGGGGGATGACGGGGAGCTGTTTTTT. Translated, it gives CASSPWRRLAGDDGELFF. This chain links TRBV5-8 with TRBJ2-2; 12 bases match TRBD2. The CDR3 loop spans 18 amino acids. Looked up from germline, CDR1 is SGHTS and CDR2 is YDEGEE. J gave up 7 bases and V 4 bases, and 14 bases lay outside the gene matches.